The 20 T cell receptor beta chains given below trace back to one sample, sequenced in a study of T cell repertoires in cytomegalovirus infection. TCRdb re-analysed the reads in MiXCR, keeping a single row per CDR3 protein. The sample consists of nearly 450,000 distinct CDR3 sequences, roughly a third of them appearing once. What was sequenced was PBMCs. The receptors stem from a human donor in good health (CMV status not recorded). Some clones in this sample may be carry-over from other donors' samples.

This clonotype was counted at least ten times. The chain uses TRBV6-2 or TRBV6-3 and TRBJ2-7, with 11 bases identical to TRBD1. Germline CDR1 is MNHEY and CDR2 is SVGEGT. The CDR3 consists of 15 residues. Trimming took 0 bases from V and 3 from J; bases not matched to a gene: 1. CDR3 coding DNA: TGTGCCAGCAGTTACTCCGGGACAGGGGGCTACGAGCAGTACTTC. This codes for CASSYSGTGGYEQYF.

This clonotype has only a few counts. The CDR3 bases are TGTGCCACCAGTGATGCGGGGAACGGGGACATTCAGTACTTC. This translates into CATSDAGNGDIQYF. This sequence joins TRBV24-1 and TRBJ2-4; a possible D gene is TRBD2 (6 bases). The CDR3 spans 14 residues. V dropped 3 bases and J dropped 8 bases, with 13 bases sitting between them. Germline V gives CDR1 KGHDR, CDR2 SFDVKD.

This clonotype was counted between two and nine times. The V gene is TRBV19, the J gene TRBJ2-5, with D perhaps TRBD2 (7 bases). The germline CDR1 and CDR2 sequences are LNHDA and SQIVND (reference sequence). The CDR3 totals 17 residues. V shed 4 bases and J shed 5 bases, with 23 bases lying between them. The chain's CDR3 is CASSTVFAGAGLETQYF. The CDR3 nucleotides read TGTGCCAGTAGTACCGTTTTTGCGGGGGCAGGTTTGGAGACCCAGTACTTC.

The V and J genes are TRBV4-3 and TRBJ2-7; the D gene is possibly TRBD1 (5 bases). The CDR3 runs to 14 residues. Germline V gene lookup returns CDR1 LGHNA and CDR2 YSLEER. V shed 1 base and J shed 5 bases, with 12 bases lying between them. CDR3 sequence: CASSQVAREDEQYF. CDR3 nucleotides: TGCGCCAGCAGCCAAGTTGCCAGGGAAGACGAGCAGTACTTC.

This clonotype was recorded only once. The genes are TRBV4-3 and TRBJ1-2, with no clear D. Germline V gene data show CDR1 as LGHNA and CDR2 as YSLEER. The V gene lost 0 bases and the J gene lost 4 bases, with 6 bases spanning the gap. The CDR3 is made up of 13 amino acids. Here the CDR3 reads CASSQEQRYGYTF. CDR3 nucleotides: TGCGCCAGCAGCCAAGAACAGCGCTATGGCTACACCTTC.

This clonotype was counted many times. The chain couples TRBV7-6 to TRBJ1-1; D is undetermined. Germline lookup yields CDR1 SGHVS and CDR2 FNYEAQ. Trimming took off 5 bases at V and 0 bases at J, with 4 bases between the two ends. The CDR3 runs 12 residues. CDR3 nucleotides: TGTGCCAGCAGCCACCTGAACACTGAAGCTTTCTTT. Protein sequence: CASSHLNTEAFF.

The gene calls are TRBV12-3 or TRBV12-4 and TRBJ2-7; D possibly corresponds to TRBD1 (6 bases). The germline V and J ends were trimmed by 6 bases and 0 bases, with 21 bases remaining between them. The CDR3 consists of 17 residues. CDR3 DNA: TGTGCCAGCAGCTCCCGGGTGGGGGCAGGTCACTCCTACGAGCAGTACTTC. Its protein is CASSSRVGAGHSYEQYF.

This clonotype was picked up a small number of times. The CDR3 DNA follows: TGTGCCAGCAGCTCATTGGCCCAAGAGACCCAGTACTTC. Its protein product is CASSSLAQETQYF. The genes are TRBV5-6 and TRBJ2-5, with D unclear. This CDR3 region has 13 residues. Trimming removed 3 bases at V and 1 base at J, with 7 bases between. Germline CDR1 reads SGHDT; CDR2 reads YYEEEE.

The CDR3: CASSPNVGTGDHEQYF. The CDR3 bases are TGTGCCAGCAGCCCCAACGTTGGGACAGGGGATCACGAGCAGTACTTC. This chain connects TRBV7-9 to TRBJ2-7, with 10 bases aligning to TRBD1. Germline-derived CDR1 and CDR2 are SEHNR and FQNEAQ (reference sequence). The length of the CDR3 is 16 residues. With V trimmed by 5 bases and J by 5 bases, 12 bases remained unmatched.

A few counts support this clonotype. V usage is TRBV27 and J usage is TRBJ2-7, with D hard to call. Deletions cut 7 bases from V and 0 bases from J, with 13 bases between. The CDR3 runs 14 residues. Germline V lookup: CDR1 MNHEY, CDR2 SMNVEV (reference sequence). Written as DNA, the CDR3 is TGTGCCAGCACCCGAACTTACAGCTCCTACGAGCAGTACTTC. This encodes CASTRTYSSYEQYF.

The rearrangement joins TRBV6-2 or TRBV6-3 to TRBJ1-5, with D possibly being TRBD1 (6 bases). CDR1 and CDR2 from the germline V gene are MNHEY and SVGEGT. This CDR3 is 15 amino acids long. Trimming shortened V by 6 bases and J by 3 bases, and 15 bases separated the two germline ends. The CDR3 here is CASSLGGSNNQPQHF. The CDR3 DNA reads TGTGCCAGCAGCCTCGGGGGCTCTAACAATCAGCCCCAGCATTTT.

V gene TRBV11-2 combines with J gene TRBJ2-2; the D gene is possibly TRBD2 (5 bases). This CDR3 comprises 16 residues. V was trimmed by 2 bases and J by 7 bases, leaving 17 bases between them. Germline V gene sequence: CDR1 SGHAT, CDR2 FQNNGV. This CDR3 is CASSLIPPGSGGELFF. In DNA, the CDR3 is TGTGCCAGCAGCTTAATCCCGCCGGGGTCGGGCGGGGAGCTGTTTTTT.

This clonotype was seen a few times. Written as DNA, the CDR3 is TGCGCCAGCAGCCGCTTAGGGGGTAGAGCTGGAAACACCATATATTTT. It encodes CASSRLGGRAGNTIYF. The chain has TRBV4-1 and TRBJ1-3, with a weak D call TRBD1 (6 bases). Trimming removed 4 bases at V and 2 bases at J, with 15 bases between. Germline V gene sequence: CDR1 MGHRA, CDR2 YSYEKL. The CDR3 sequence is 16 residues long.

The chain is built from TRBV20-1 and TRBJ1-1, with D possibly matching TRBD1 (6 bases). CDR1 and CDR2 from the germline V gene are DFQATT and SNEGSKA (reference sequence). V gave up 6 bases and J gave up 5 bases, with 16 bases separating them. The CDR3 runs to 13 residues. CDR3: CSARPAGVTEAFF. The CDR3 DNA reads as TGCAGTGCCCGACCTGCAGGGGTTACTGAAGCTTTCTTT.

The CDR3 reads CASSIGTVHEKLFF. DNA of the CDR3: TGTGCCAGTAGTATCGGGACAGTCCATGAAAAACTGTTTTTT. This chain joins TRBV19 and TRBJ1-4, with 7 bases fitting TRBD1. This CDR3 contains 14 residues. Germline values: CDR1 LNHDA, CDR2 SQIVND (reference sequence). J lost 6 bases, V lost 3 bases, and 4 bases had no gene match.

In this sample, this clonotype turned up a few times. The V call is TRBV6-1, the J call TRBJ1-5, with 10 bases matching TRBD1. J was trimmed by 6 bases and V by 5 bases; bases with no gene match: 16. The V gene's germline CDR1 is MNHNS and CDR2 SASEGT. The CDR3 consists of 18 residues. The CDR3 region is CASSRPGQGNRGGQPQHF. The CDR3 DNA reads TGTGCCAGCAGTCGCCCGGGACAGGGGAACAGGGGGGGTCAGCCCCAGCATTTT.

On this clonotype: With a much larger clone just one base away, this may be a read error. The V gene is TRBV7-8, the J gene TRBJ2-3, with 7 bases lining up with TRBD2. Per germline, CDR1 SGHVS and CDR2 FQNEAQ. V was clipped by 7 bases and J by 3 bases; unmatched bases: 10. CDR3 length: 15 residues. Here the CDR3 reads CASILRGGKTDTQYF. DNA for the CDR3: TGTGCCAGCATCCTTCGCGGGGGTAAAACAGATACGCAGTATTTT.

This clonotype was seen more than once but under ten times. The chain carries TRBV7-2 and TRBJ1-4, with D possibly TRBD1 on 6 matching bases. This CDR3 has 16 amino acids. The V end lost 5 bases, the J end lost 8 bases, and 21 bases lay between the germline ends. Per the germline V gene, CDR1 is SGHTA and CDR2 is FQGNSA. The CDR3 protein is CASSPEGGSVREKLFF. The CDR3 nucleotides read TGTGCCAGCAGCCCGGAGGGGGGGTCGGTTCGGGAAAAACTGTTTTTT.

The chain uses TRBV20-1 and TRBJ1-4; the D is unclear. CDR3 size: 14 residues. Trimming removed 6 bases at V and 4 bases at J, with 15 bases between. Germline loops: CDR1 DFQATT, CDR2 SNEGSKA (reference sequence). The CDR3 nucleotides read TGCAGTGCCCATCCGGACGGAAATAATGAAAAACTGTTTTTT. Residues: CSAHPDGNNEKLFF.

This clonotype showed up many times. Here the CDR3 DNA reads TGTGCCAGCAGTTACAGTCAGGGAGATGAAGCTTTCTTT. This translates into CASSYSQGDEAFF. The chain couples TRBV6-2 or TRBV6-3 to TRBJ1-1; TRBD1 might be the D (5 bases). Trimming cost V 2 bases and J 7 bases, with 11 bases left between them. This CDR3 spans 13 amino acids. Germline CDR1 and CDR2: MNHEY and SVGEGT.